The 32 T cell receptor beta chains in this list originate from one sample, sequenced in a study of T cell responses to AZD1222 COVID-19 vaccine. Some clones are missing from TCRdb's copy, which holds only in-frame ones; the method was immunoSEQ multiplex PCR. Found here are under 200,000 clones, 75% to 95% of them singletons; the top ten hold approximately 4.4%. Here the sequenced sample was peripheral blood, taken on day 0 of AZD1222 vaccination. These receptors were collected from an adult in good health.

V gene TRBV19 combines with J gene TRBJ1-6, with a weak D call TRBD1 (5 bases). From germline, CDR1 is LNHDA and CDR2 SQIVND (reference sequence). This CDR3 region has 13 residues. The V end lost 6 bases, the J end lost 6 bases, and 9 bases lay between the germline ends. Here the CDR3 reads CASRTAVNSPLHF. DNA of the CDR3: TGTGCCAGTAGGACAGCGGTTAATTCACCCCTCCACTTT. The entire variable domain, with the rest obtained from reference TRBV19 and TRBJ1-6, is as follows: DGGITQSPKYLFRKEGQNVTLSCEQNLNHDAMYWYRQDPGQGLRLIYYSQIVNDFQKGDIAEGYSVSREKKESFPLTVTSAQKNPTAFYLCASRTAVNSPLHFGNGTRLTVT.

The V call is TRBV27, the J call TRBJ2-3; TRBD2 matches at 9 bases. Looked up from germline, CDR1 is MNHEY and CDR2 is SMNVEV (reference sequence). The CDR3 extends over 15 amino acids. V lost 6 bases and J lost 2; bases outside the gene matches: 6. CDR3 in amino acids: CASSPSGAPTDTQYF. The CDR3 DNA sequence: TGTGCCAGCAGCCCTAGCGGGGCCCCCACAGATACGCAGTATTTT.

This chain links TRBV15 with TRBJ1-5; D possibly corresponds to TRBD1 (5 bases). Trimming shortened V by 5 bases and J by 0 bases, and 11 bases separated the two germline ends. The CDR3 runs to 15 residues. The germline CDR1 and CDR2 sequences are LNHNV and YYDKDF (reference sequence). The CDR3 nucleotides are TGTGCCACCAGCTGGGGTGACAGTAGCAATCAGCCCCAGCATTTT. It is translated as CATSWGDSSNQPQHF.

V is TRBV29-1 and J is TRBJ2-2; 8 nucleotides match TRBD2. Germline assignment: CDR1 SQVTM and CDR2 ANQGSEA. Trimming removed 2 bases from V and 0 bases from J; junction bases left unmatched: 2. This CDR3 has 15 residues. This CDR3 reads CSVEMGLANTGELFF. The CDR3 DNA reads TGCAGCGTTGAAATGGGACTAGCGAACACCGGGGAGCTGTTTTTT.

The gene calls are TRBV27 and TRBJ2-3; D might be TRBD2 (6 bases). Looked up from germline, CDR1 is MNHEY and CDR2 is SMNVEV (reference sequence). V lost 5 bases to trimming and J lost 0 bases, with 15 bases between them. The CDR3 loop spans 16 amino acids. DNA for the CDR3: TGTGCCAGCAGTCCCCACCTAGCGTCTAGCACAGATACGCAGTATTTT. Protein: CASSPHLASSTDTQYF.

This chain joins TRBV20-1 and TRBJ2-7, with TRBD2 identical over 8 bases. The CDR3 extends over 11 amino acids. Trimming removed 7 bases from V and 5 bases from J; junction bases left unmatched: 4. Germline assignment: CDR1 DFQATT and CDR2 SNEGSKA (reference sequence). This CDR3 is CSGGRQDEQYF. In DNA form, the CDR3 reads TGCAGTGGCGGGAGGCAAGACGAGCAGTACTTC.

The rearrangement joins TRBV7-3 to TRBJ2-3; D may be TRBD2 (6 bases). The germline V gene has CDR1 SGHTA and CDR2 FQGTGA. The CDR3 consists of 14 residues. V was trimmed by 2 bases and J by 2 bases, leaving 8 bases between them. CDR3 nucleotide sequence: TGTGCCAGCAGCTTAGGAGGGAACACAGATACGCAGTATTTT. Encoded protein: CASSLGGNTDTQYF. Variable domain in full (rest from reference TRBV7-3 and TRBJ2-3): GAGVSQTPSNKVTEKGKYVELRCDPISGHTALYWYRQSLGQGPEFLIYFQGTGAADDSGLPNDRFFAVRPEGSVSTLKIQRTERGDSAVYLCASSLGGNTDTQYFGPGTRLTVL.

V is TRBV18 and J is TRBJ1-2; D is unclear. The CDR3 sequence is 12 residues long. Germline loops: CDR1 KGHSH, CDR2 LQKENI. V was trimmed by 4 bases and J by 6 bases, leaving 9 bases between them. The CDR3 loop is CASSRESDGYTF. CDR3 bases: TGTGCCAGCTCACGGGAGAGCGATGGCTACACCTTC.

The CDR3 sequence is CASSSGQGGRETQYF. In nucleotides, the CDR3 is TGTGCCAGCAGCTCGGGTCAGGGAGGAAGGGAGACCCAGTACTTC. The rearrangement joins TRBV9 to TRBJ2-5; weak D call: TRBD2 (6 bases). V was clipped by 4 bases and J by 5 bases, with 18 bases between them. The V gene's germline CDR1 is SGDLS and CDR2 YYNGEE. This CDR3 contains 15 residues.

The rearrangement joins TRBV29-1 to TRBJ2-3; 7 bases match TRBD2. There are 14 residues in the CDR3. CDR1 is SQVTM, CDR2 ANQGSEA, per germline. Germline trimming cut 7 bases from V and 1 base from J; bases unmatched to any gene: 8. The CDR3 sequence: CSARREGGTDTQYF. DNA for the CDR3: TGCAGCGCTCGAAGGGAGGGCGGCACAGATACGCAGTATTTT.

The V and J genes are TRBV2 and TRBJ1-4, with D possibly being TRBD1 (5 bases). The CDR3 has 15 residues. V was shortened by 7 bases and J by 0 bases, with 12 bases between the two germline ends. Per the germline V gene, CDR1 is SNHLY and CDR2 is FYNNEI. DNA of the CDR3: TGTGCCAGCAATGGGGGGTCAGCAACTAATGAAAAACTGTTTTTT. This gives the protein CASNGGSATNEKLFF.

The J gene is TRBJ1-6, the V gene TRBV24-1; 8 bases are shared with TRBD1. The V gene's germline CDR1 is KGHDR and CDR2 SFDVKD. The CDR3 consists of 15 residues. Losses at the gene ends were 9 bases for V and 7 bases for J; bases not matched to a gene: 10. CDR3 sequence reads: CATAAGQGPNSPLHF. The DNA of the CDR3 is TGTGCCACCGCTGCCGGACAGGGCCCGAATTCACCCCTCCACTTT.

This sequence joins TRBV10-1 and TRBJ1-2; weak D call: TRBD1 (5 bases). This CDR3 region has 16 residues. V dropped 4 bases and J dropped 5 bases, with 20 bases sitting between them. Per germline, CDR1 WNHNN and CDR2 SYGVQD (reference sequence). Written as DNA, the CDR3 is TGCGCCAGCAGTGCCTTTCCCCTTGGGGGGTATTATGGCTACACCTTC. Amino acids: CASSAFPLGGYYGYTF.

This chain uses TRBV30 with TRBJ1-4; D is uncertain. This CDR3 is 12 amino acids long. The V gene's germline CDR1 is GTSNPN and CDR2 SVGIG (reference sequence). Trimming cost V 5 bases and J 3 bases, with 7 bases left between them. CDR3 sequence (DNA): TGTGCCTGGTCGTTCGCTAATGAAAAACTGTTTTTT. Its translation: CAWSFANEKLFF.

This chain uses TRBV12-5 with TRBJ2-5; TRBD1 aligns across 10 bases. The CDR3 extends over 16 amino acids. Germline CDR1 and CDR2: LGHNT and FRNRAP. Unmatched junction bases numbered 12, after V lost 6 bases and J lost 5 bases. The chain's CDR3 is CASGTDRGRPGETQYF. For the CDR3, the DNA is TGTGCTAGTGGAACCGACAGGGGGCGCCCCGGTGAGACCCAGTACTTC.

The genes are TRBV28 and TRBJ1-5, with 9 bases aligning to TRBD1. This CDR3 is built from 16 residues. Germline lookup yields CDR1 MDHEN and CDR2 SYDVKM. V gave up 6 bases and J gave up 2 bases; unmatched junction bases: 8. CDR3 region: CASSGTGGLRNQPQHF. As DNA, the CDR3 is TGTGCCAGCAGCGGTACAGGGGGCCTACGCAATCAGCCCCAGCATTTT.

The chain recombines TRBV10-2 with TRBJ2-3, with TRBD2 matching over 7 bases. Germline V gene sequence: CDR1 WSHSY, CDR2 SAAADI. The CDR3 covers 15 residues. With V trimmed by 8 bases and J by 3 bases, 11 bases remained unmatched. The CDR3 sequence: CASRAVNGRTDTQYF. As DNA, the CDR3 is TGCGCCAGCCGGGCGGTTAACGGGAGGACAGATACGCAGTATTTT.

This sequence joins TRBV28 and TRBJ2-4, with TRBD2 as a possible D gene (5 bases). The CDR3 consists of 14 residues. The germline V gene encodes CDR1 MDHEN and CDR2 SYDVKM. Trimming removed 6 bases at V and 3 bases at J, with 12 bases between. DNA of the CDR3: TGTGCCAGCAGCACCCCGGGGATCAAAAACATTCAGTACTTC. It codes for CASSTPGIKNIQYF.

The chain carries TRBV2 and TRBJ1-6, with a possible D match to TRBD1 (6 bases). Germline CDR1 and CDR2: SNHLY and FYNNEI. This CDR3 comprises 16 residues. Trimming stripped 6 bases from V and 5 bases from J, with 17 bases between. The CDR3: CASRERGGPDNSPLHF. For the CDR3, the DNA is TGTGCCAGCAGGGAAAGGGGGGGCCCTGATAATTCACCCCTCCACTTT.

V and J are TRBV27 and TRBJ1-6, with D tentatively TRBD1 (5 bases). Deletions cut 2 bases from V and 5 bases from J, with 13 bases between. Per the germline V gene, CDR1 is MNHEY and CDR2 is SMNVEV (reference sequence). The CDR3 runs to 16 residues. CDR3 protein: CASSLARAFNNSPLHF. CDR3 nucleotides: TGTGCCAGCAGTTTAGCCAGGGCATTCAATAATTCACCCCTCCACTTT.

The rearrangement uses TRBV6-5 and TRBJ1-4, with TRBD1 as a possible D gene (5 bases). The CDR3 loop spans 14 amino acids. CDR1 is MNHEY and CDR2 is SVGAGI in the germline V gene. The V gene lost 6 bases and the J gene lost 5 bases, with 13 bases spanning the gap. CDR3 DNA: TGTGCCAGCAGACCCGACAGCTGGAATGAAAAACTGTTTTTT. This encodes CASRPDSWNEKLFF.

The chain employs TRBV24-1 and TRBJ2-5; D call uncertain. From germline, CDR1 is KGHDR and CDR2 SFDVKD. The V end was cut by 5 bases, the J end by 5 bases, with 8 bases between. The CDR3 extends over 12 amino acids. Written as DNA, the CDR3 is TGTGCCACCAGTGCGCTAGGGGAGACCCAGTACTTC. Its protein product is CATSALGETQYF.

This rearrangement joins TRBV7-8 to TRBJ2-3, with D hard to call. CDR1 is SGHVS, CDR2 FQNEAQ, per germline. The ends were cut back, 8 bases at V and 0 bases at J, with 9 bases in the middle. The CDR3 extends over 13 amino acids. The CDR3 region has the DNA TGTGCCAGCTTGGACCTGAGCACAGATACGCAGTATTTT. Translating it yields CASLDLSTDTQYF.

The chain carries TRBV7-9 and TRBJ2-7; TRBD1 matches at 9 bases. V was pared by 5 bases and J by 5 bases, with 7 bases of the junction left unmatched. CDR1 is SEHNR and CDR2 is FQNEAQ in the germline V gene (reference sequence). The CDR3 is made up of 14 amino acids. CDR3 in DNA: TGTGCCAGCAGCGGAAACCGGGACAGGGACGAGCAGTACTTC. Translation gives CASSGNRDRDEQYF.

This chain connects TRBV9 to TRBJ1-2; no clear D. This CDR3 comprises 11 residues. The ends were cut back, 2 bases at V and 1 base at J, with 0 bases in the middle. The V gene's germline CDR1 is SGDLS and CDR2 YYNGEE. This chain's CDR3 is CASSVNYGYTF. CDR3 bases: TGTGCCAGCAGCGTTAACTATGGCTACACCTTC.

V gene TRBV29-1 combines with J gene TRBJ1-2; 7 nucleotides line up with TRBD1. This CDR3 region has 12 residues. CDR1 and CDR2 from the germline V gene are SQVTM and ANQGSEA. V gave up 2 bases and J gave up 11 bases; unmatched junction bases: 8. The CDR3 DNA reads TGCAGCGTTGAAAGGGACAGTGGAGGTTACACCTTC. This encodes CSVERDSGGYTF.

The CDR3 region is CASSEERTGSTEAFF. The CDR3 coding sequence is TGTGCCAGCAGTGAAGAAAGAACAGGTTCGACTGAAGCTTTCTTT. The V and J genes are TRBV2 and TRBJ1-1, with TRBD1 as a possible D gene (5 bases). V gave up 1 base and J gave up 5 bases, with 14 bases separating them. The CDR3 spans 15 residues. The germline V gene has CDR1 SNHLY and CDR2 FYNNEI.

The chain couples TRBV24-1 to TRBJ2-3, with 13 bases fitting TRBD2. CDR1 and CDR2 (germline): KGHDR, SFDVKD. V trimming: 3 bases; J trimming: 3 bases; junction bases outside the gene matches: 2. This CDR3 spans 16 amino acids. The CDR3 DNA is TGTGCCACCAGTGATCCGGGACTAGCGGGAACAGATACGCAGTATTTT. This codes for CATSDPGLAGTDTQYF.

The gene calls are TRBV20-1 and TRBJ2-1; D is unresolved. V was pared by 4 bases and J by 4 bases, with 5 bases between. Germline V lookup: CDR1 DFQATT, CDR2 SNEGSKA (reference sequence). This CDR3 is 11 amino acids long. The CDR3 sequence is CSANYYNEQFF. CDR3 DNA: TGCAGTGCTAACTATTACAATGAGCAGTTCTTC.

Comment on this clone: This sample includes further DNA sequences coding for the same CDR3. The rearrangement uses TRBV7-3 and TRBJ2-1; 11 nucleotides match TRBD2. Germline V lookup: CDR1 SGHTA, CDR2 FQGTGA. CDR3 length equals 15 residues. J gave up 4 bases and V 6 bases, and 5 bases lay outside the gene matches. CDR3: CASSPGLAVYNEQFF. CDR3 DNA: TGTGCCAGCAGTCCGGGACTAGCGGTTTACAATGAGCAGTTCTTC.

The gene calls are TRBV2 and TRBJ2-1; the match to TRBD2 covers 9 bases. J was trimmed by 9 bases and V by 6 bases; bases with no gene match: 9. CDR1 is SNHLY and CDR2 is FYNNEI in the germline V gene. This CDR3 is built from 14 residues. For the CDR3, the DNA is TGTGCCAGCAGCTCCGGGACTAGCCCTAGTGAGCAGTTCTTC. This gives the protein CASSSGTSPSEQFF.

This clone has only one observation. The DNA for the CDR3 is TGCGCCAGCAGCCAAGAGAGAAACCGCTTCTACGAGCAGTACTTC. Amino acid sequence: CASSQERNRFYEQYF. The chain is built from TRBV4-1 and TRBJ2-7, with D hard to call. Germline loops: CDR1 MGHRA, CDR2 YSYEKL. Trimming removed 0 bases from V and 3 bases from J, with 12 bases in between. This CDR3 is built from 15 residues.